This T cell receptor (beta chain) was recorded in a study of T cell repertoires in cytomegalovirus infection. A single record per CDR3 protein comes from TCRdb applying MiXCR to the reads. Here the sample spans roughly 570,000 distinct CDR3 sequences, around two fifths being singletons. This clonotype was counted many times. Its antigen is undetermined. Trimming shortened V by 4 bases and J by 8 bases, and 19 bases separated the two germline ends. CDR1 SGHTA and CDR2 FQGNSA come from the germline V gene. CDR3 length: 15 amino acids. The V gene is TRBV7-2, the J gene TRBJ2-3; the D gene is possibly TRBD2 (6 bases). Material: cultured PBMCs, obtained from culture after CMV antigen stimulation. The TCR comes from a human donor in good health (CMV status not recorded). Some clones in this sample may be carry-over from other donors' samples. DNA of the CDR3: TGTGCCAGCAGCTCCCGAGGCGGGGAGAGGGGTACGCAGTATTTT. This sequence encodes CASSSRGGERGTQYF.